These T cell receptor beta chains were read from a single sample in a study of vaccination effects on CD4 cells after COVID-19. Their recognized antigens are unknown. Profiling relied on immunoSEQ multiplex PCR, and the TCRdb table lists in-frame clones only, not all of them. The data hold 62,000 or so clones, with 80% observed a single time. The source material was CD4+ T cells from PBMCs cultured with SARS-CoV-2 spike peptides, sampled before COVID-19 vaccination. All receptors come from a human donor who received a COVID-19 vaccine. Each CDR3 is given with its conserved first and last residue. Fields, in order: J gene, clone size, V gene, CDR3 protein. Clone size is stated in some rows and not others, as once, few, many or a class when expanded.

j_call: TRBJ2-1
clone_size: NA
v_call: TRBV30
cdr3_aa: CAWTQDRGPYNEQFF

j_call: TRBJ2-3
clone_size: NA
v_call: TRBV5-1
cdr3_aa: CASSGNRGKTDTQYF

j_call: TRBJ1-2
clone_size: NA
v_call: TRBV7-9
cdr3_aa: CASSLGRGYGGYTF

j_call: TRBJ1-1
clone_size: NA
v_call: TRBV4-2
cdr3_aa: CASSQNFVTAGEAFF

j_call: TRBJ2-2
clone_size: few
v_call: TRBV19
cdr3_aa: CASSMFNSGELFF

j_call: TRBJ1-2
clone_size: few
v_call: TRBV18
cdr3_aa: CASSPPGGGGYGYTF

j_call: TRBJ1-1
clone_size: NA
v_call: TRBV7-9
cdr3_aa: CASSYDIGGTEAFF

j_call: TRBJ1-1
clone_size: few
v_call: TRBV5-1
cdr3_aa: CASMYTWGQSTEAFF

j_call: TRBJ2-1
clone_size: NA
v_call: TRBV5-1
cdr3_aa: CASSVDRGYEQFF

j_call: TRBJ1-1
clone_size: NA
v_call: TRBV18
cdr3_aa: CASSSDRLNTEAFF

j_call: TRBJ2-3
clone_size: NA
v_call: TRBV6-6
cdr3_aa: CASSPSFYTDTQYF

j_call: TRBJ1-1
clone_size: NA
v_call: TRBV5-1
cdr3_aa: CASSLDSRTNTEAFF

j_call: TRBJ1-4
clone_size: NA
v_call: TRBV9
cdr3_aa: CASSRTGSNEKLFF

j_call: TRBJ1-4
clone_size: NA
v_call: TRBV5-1
cdr3_aa: CASSRGDRDEEKLFF

j_call: TRBJ1-2
clone_size: NA
v_call: TRBV4-1
cdr3_aa: CASSQLPGIGYGYTF

j_call: TRBJ2-5
clone_size: NA
v_call: TRBV18
cdr3_aa: CASSRGKPETQYF

j_call: TRBJ1-1
clone_size: NA
v_call: TRBV6-5
cdr3_aa: CASTPSPGNTEAFF

j_call: TRBJ2-1
clone_size: NA
v_call: TRBV2
cdr3_aa: CASSGGVVQFF

j_call: TRBJ2-3
clone_size: NA
v_call: TRBV12-5
cdr3_aa: CASGLTQDGLIRADTQYF

j_call: TRBJ1-2
clone_size: once
v_call: TRBV24-1
cdr3_aa: CATSDLIGQLIYGYTF

j_call: TRBJ2-2
clone_size: NA
v_call: TRBV11-2
cdr3_aa: CASSLKTGVTTGELFF

j_call: TRBJ1-1
clone_size: NA
v_call: TRBV10-2
cdr3_aa: CASISRDGTEAFF

j_call: TRBJ2-3
clone_size: NA
v_call: TRBV9
cdr3_aa: CASSNPTGGRGDTQYF

j_call: TRBJ2-5
clone_size: NA
v_call: TRBV5-1
cdr3_aa: CASSLDPYVLQETQYF

j_call: TRBJ1-2
clone_size: NA
v_call: TRBV6-2/TRBV6-3
cdr3_aa: CASSSRTGGDYGYTF

j_call: TRBJ2-5
clone_size: NA
v_call: TRBV5-5
cdr3_aa: CASSPTPGLAGDETQYF

j_call: TRBJ2-1
clone_size: NA
v_call: TRBV18
cdr3_aa: CASSPQRTPGNEQFF

j_call: TRBJ1-1
clone_size: NA
v_call: TRBV28
cdr3_aa: CASSLPGTGGTEAFF

j_call: TRBJ2-1
clone_size: NA
v_call: TRBV6-4
cdr3_aa: CASSDSPGGEQFF

j_call: TRBJ2-5
clone_size: NA
v_call: TRBV24-1
cdr3_aa: CATSVGGQAGETQYF

j_call: TRBJ2-2
clone_size: once
v_call: TRBV6-5
cdr3_aa: CASRRTGGTGELFF

j_call: TRBJ2-5
clone_size: NA
v_call: TRBV5-1
cdr3_aa: CASSLELGLSETQYF

j_call: TRBJ2-1
clone_size: few
v_call: TRBV5-4
cdr3_aa: CASTPSSGGSGEQFF

j_call: TRBJ2-5
clone_size: NA
v_call: TRBV15
cdr3_aa: CATSRDLGGETQYF

j_call: TRBJ2-5
clone_size: NA
v_call: TRBV5-1
cdr3_aa: CASSVGVLETQYF